Below are 12 T cell receptor beta chains sequenced from a single sample in a study of blood T cell repertoires in COVID-19. Produced via immunoSEQ multiplex PCR; TCRdb's table is partial and in-frame only. The top ten clones hold under 25% of a sample with some 60,000 clones, about three quarters of them seen once. Sequenced material: peripheral blood. These receptors originate from a man under 40 with COVID-19, enrolled during active disease.

This sequence joins TRBV13 and TRBJ1-4; 9 bases line up with TRBD1. From germline, CDR1 is PRHDT and CDR2 FYEKMQ (reference sequence). This CDR3 has 16 amino acids. V lost 5 bases to trimming and J lost 8 bases; unmatched junction nucleotides: 12. The CDR3 region is CASSGRNRGRNEKLFF. CDR3 in DNA: TGTGCCAGCAGCGGCCGAAACAGGGGGCGAAACGAAAAACTGTTTTTT. Full variable domain (remainder filled in from reference TRBV13 and TRBJ1-4): AAGVIQSPRHLIKEKRETATLKCYPIPRHDTVYWYQQGPGQDPQFLISFYEKMQSDKGSIPDRFSAQQFSDYHSELNMSSLELGDSALYFCASSGRNRGRNEKLFFGSGTQLSVL.

The chain recombines TRBV2 with TRBJ2-1; 12 nucleotides match TRBD1. This CDR3 is built from 16 residues. With V trimmed by 6 bases and J by 10 bases, 13 bases remained unmatched. Germline values: CDR1 SNHLY, CDR2 FYNNEI. The CDR3 loop reads CASSPRGQGATWEQFF. In DNA form, the CDR3 reads TGTGCCAGCAGCCCCAGGGGACAGGGGGCAACTTGGGAGCAGTTCTTC.

This clone was counted once. V and J are TRBV7-6 and TRBJ2-7, with D possibly TRBD1 on 6 matching bases. V was clipped by 4 bases and J by 2 bases, with 12 bases between them. From germline, CDR1 is SGHVS and CDR2 FNYEAQ. The length of the CDR3 is 14 residues. In DNA, the CDR3 is TGTGCCAGCAGCTCACACGACAGGACCTACGAGCAGTACTTC. Its translation: CASSSHDRTYEQYF. Looking up the rest from reference TRBV7-6 and TRBJ2-7 gives the full variable domain: GAGVSQSPRYKVTKRGQDVALRCDPISGHVSLYWYRQALGQGPEFLTYFNYEAQQDKSGLPNDRFSAERPEGSISTLTIQRTEQRDSAMYRCASSSHDRTYEQYFGPGTRLTVT.

This rearrangement joins TRBV3-1 (or the pseudogene TRBV3-2) to TRBJ2-1; TRBD1 agrees at 11 bases. There are 21 residues in the CDR3. V gave up 3 bases and J gave up 0 bases; unmatched junction bases: 16. Germline V gene lookup returns CDR1 LGHDT and CDR2 YNNKEL (reference sequence). The CDR3, as DNA: TGTGCCAGCAGCCAGAGAGTGTGGACAGGGGGCCCAGCGGGCTCCTACAATGAGCAGTTCTTC. It specifies CASSQRVWTGGPAGSYNEQFF.

This chain joins TRBV28 and TRBJ1-4, with D tentatively TRBD1 (6 bases). Germline V gene sequence: CDR1 MDHEN, CDR2 SYDVKM. The CDR3 runs 14 residues. Deletions cut 2 bases from V and 8 bases from J, with 12 bases between. The CDR3 coding sequence is TGTGCCAGCAGTTTAAGGGGGACATACGAAAAACTGTTTTTT. It is translated as CASSLRGTYEKLFF.

The chain links TRBV7-8 to TRBJ1-2, with D possibly being TRBD1 (5 bases). The CDR3 sequence is 14 residues long. Trimming removed 1 base from V and 8 bases from J, with 14 bases in between. Germline V gives CDR1 SGHVS, CDR2 FQNEAQ. CDR3 residues: CASSLEMRGSGYTF. The DNA for the CDR3 is TGTGCCAGCAGCTTAGAGATGCGGGGGAGCGGCTACACCTTC.

This clone was picked up a small number of times. The chain employs TRBV6-5 and TRBJ1-2, with D unresolved. The CDR3 extends over 11 amino acids. The germline V and J ends were trimmed by 6 bases and 8 bases, with 10 bases remaining between them. Germline V gives CDR1 MNHEY, CDR2 SVGAGI. CDR3 sequence reads: CASSSVSGYTF. CDR3 coding DNA: TGTGCCAGCAGCTCGGTATCCGGCTACACCTTC.

The chain uses TRBV6-2 or TRBV6-3 and TRBJ1-1; 9 bases agree with TRBD1. The V segment lost 5 bases and the J segment 1 base; nucleotides outside the gene matches: 8. In germline, CDR1 is MNHEY, CDR2 SVGEGT. This CDR3 has 16 residues. The CDR3 DNA sequence: TGTGCCAGCAGTCAAACCCGGGACAGGGAGAACACTGAAGCTTTCTTT. It codes for CASSQTRDRENTEAFF.

The rearrangement links TRBV12-5 to TRBJ2-1; perhaps TRBD2 as D (6 bases). V lost 1 base, J lost 6 bases, and 13 bases lay in between. The CDR3 extends over 15 amino acids. CDR1 and CDR2 (germline): LGHNT, FRNRAP. In DNA, the CDR3 is TGTGCTAGTGGTTTGGAAGCGGGTTTTGGCAATGAGCAGTTCTTC. Amino acid sequence: CASGLEAGFGNEQFF.

V gene TRBV10-3 combines with J gene TRBJ2-2, with D tentatively TRBD1 (5 bases). Germline CDR1 is ENHRY and CDR2 is SYGVKD. Trimming stripped 8 bases from V and 4 bases from J, with 11 bases between. There are 13 residues in the CDR3. The CDR3 is CAIQGSSTGELFF. DNA for the CDR3: TGTGCCATCCAGGGAAGTTCCACCGGGGAGCTGTTTTTT.

The chain employs TRBV28 and TRBJ1-5; D perhaps matches TRBD1 (5 bases). The germline CDR1 and CDR2 sequences are MDHEN and SYDVKM. The CDR3 spans 14 residues. Trimming pared 9 bases from V and 1 base from J, leaving 13 bases between. The CDR3 bases are TGTGCCAGTTCCACAGGATTCAGCAATCAGCCCCAGCATTTT. Translating gives CASSTGFSNQPQHF.

V usage is TRBV29-1 and J usage is TRBJ1-2, with unresolved D. Trimming took off 2 bases at V and 8 bases at J, with 18 bases between the two ends. This CDR3 contains 14 residues. In germline, CDR1 is SQVTM, CDR2 ANQGSEA. The CDR3 region is CSVEMQDGVRGYTF. The DNA of the CDR3 is TGCAGCGTTGAAATGCAGGACGGGGTGAGAGGCTACACCTTC.